These T cell receptor beta chains were read from a single sample in a study of blood T cell repertoires in COVID-19. Libraries were prepared by immunoSEQ multiplex PCR; TCRdb keeps only in-frame clonotypes and omits some of them. The data show about 120,000 clones, 75% to 90% seen once. Sequenced input: peripheral blood. Receptors originate from a woman aged 50 to 65 with acute or convalescent COVID-19. CDR3s include the opening cysteine and the closing phenylalanine or tryptophan. Each record gives: V gene, D gene, clone size, J gene, CDR3 protein, CDR3 DNA. D genes are given only for firm matches. Some rows have no size entry. The others give once, few or many, or a class for an expanded clone.

v_gene: TRBV9
d_gene: TRBD1
abundance: -
j_gene: TRBJ2-4
CDR3aa: CASSPRTGENIQYF
CDR3nt: TGTGCCAGCAGCCCCCGGACAGGGGAAAACATTCAGTACTTC

v_gene: TRBV10-2
d_gene: TRBD1
abundance: -
j_gene: TRBJ1-2
CDR3aa: CASSEKTGGYGYTF
CDR3nt: TGCGCCAGCAGTGAGAAGACAGGGGGCTATGGCTACACCTTC

v_gene: TRBV6-5
d_gene: -
abundance: -
j_gene: TRBJ2-7
CDR3aa: CASRRETHHEQYF
CDR3nt: TGTGCCAGCCGCCGGGAGACACACCACGAGCAGTACTTC

v_gene: TRBV27
d_gene: TRBD2
abundance: -
j_gene: TRBJ2-2
CDR3aa: CASSLAGVTGELFF
CDR3nt: TGTGCCAGCAGTTTAGCGGGAGTCACCGGGGAGCTGTTTTTT

v_gene: TRBV7-2
d_gene: TRBD1
abundance: -
j_gene: TRBJ2-1
CDR3aa: CASRGGKREQFF
CDR3nt: TGTGCCAGCAGAGGGGGCAAAAGGGAGCAGTTCTTC

v_gene: TRBV7-9
d_gene: TRBD2
abundance: -
j_gene: TRBJ2-7
CDR3aa: CASSLGTSGRSSEQYF
CDR3nt: TGTGCCAGCAGCTTGGGGACTAGCGGGAGATCGAGCGAGCAGTACTTC

v_gene: TRBV2
d_gene: TRBD1
abundance: -
j_gene: TRBJ1-1
CDR3aa: CASSPSRGQSTEAFF
CDR3nt: TGTGCCAGCAGCCCCTCTAGGGGGCAAAGCACTGAAGCTTTCTTT

v_gene: TRBV15
d_gene: TRBD1
abundance: -
j_gene: TRBJ2-7
CDR3aa: CATSPGQGGWEQYF
CDR3nt: TGTGCCACCAGCCCTGGACAGGGGGGTTGGGAGCAGTACTTC

v_gene: TRBV6-2/TRBV6-3
d_gene: -
abundance: -
j_gene: TRBJ2-3
CDR3aa: CASSTKARLITDTQYF
CDR3nt: TGTGCCAGCAGTACCAAGGCTCGACTCATCACAGATACGCAGTATTTT

v_gene: TRBV6-5
d_gene: TRBD1
abundance: -
j_gene: TRBJ1-2
CDR3aa: CASSPRQGTYGYTF
CDR3nt: TGTGCCAGCAGTCCGCGACAGGGCACCTATGGCTACACCTTC

v_gene: TRBV2
d_gene: -
abundance: -
j_gene: TRBJ2-1
CDR3aa: CASGLGLGGNEQFF
CDR3nt: TGTGCCTCTGGGCTAGGGTTGGGGGGCAATGAGCAGTTCTTC

v_gene: TRBV19
d_gene: -
abundance: few
j_gene: TRBJ1-2
CDR3aa: CASGRGYGYTF
CDR3nt: TGTGCCAGTGGCCGGGGCTATGGCTACACCTTC

v_gene: TRBV9
d_gene: -
abundance: -
j_gene: TRBJ2-7
CDR3aa: CASSVELSSEQYF
CDR3nt: TGTGCCAGCAGCGTAGAGCTCTCTAGCGAGCAGTACTTC

v_gene: TRBV6-2/TRBV6-3
d_gene: -
abundance: -
j_gene: TRBJ1-3
CDR3aa: CASSYASSGNTIYF
CDR3nt: TGTGCCAGCAGTTACGCTAGCTCTGGAAACACCATATATTTT

v_gene: TRBV3-1/TRBV3-2
d_gene: TRBD2
abundance: once
j_gene: TRBJ2-1
CDR3aa: CASSQDFGGTEHNEQFF
CDR3nt: TGTGCCAGCAGCCAAGATTTCGGGGGGACGGAACACAATGAGCAGTTCTTC

v_gene: TRBV7-2
d_gene: TRBD2
abundance: -
j_gene: TRBJ2-1
CDR3aa: CASSPSLGTSGFYSEQFF
CDR3nt: TGTGCCAGCAGCCCCTCCCTCGGGACTAGCGGATTTTACAGTGAGCAGTTCTTC

v_gene: TRBV4-1
d_gene: -
abundance: -
j_gene: TRBJ1-4
CDR3aa: CASSQVERQANEKLFF
CDR3nt: TGCGCCAGCAGCCAAGTGGAAAGGCAGGCTAATGAAAAACTGTTTTTT

v_gene: TRBV7-2
d_gene: TRBD2
abundance: -
j_gene: TRBJ2-2
CDR3aa: CASSSRLAGSTGELFF
CDR3nt: TGTGCCAGCAGCTCTAGACTAGCGGGGTCCACCGGGGAGCTGTTTTTT

v_gene: TRBV6-5
d_gene: TRBD1
abundance: once
j_gene: TRBJ1-1
CDR3aa: CASSGTEGGTEAFF
CDR3nt: TGTGCCAGCAGCGGGACAGAAGGTGGGACTGAAGCTTTCTTT

v_gene: TRBV7-2
d_gene: TRBD1
abundance: -
j_gene: TRBJ1-2
CDR3aa: CASSFSRQGDGYTF
CDR3nt: TGTGCCAGCAGCTTCTCTCGACAGGGGGATGGCTACACCTTC

v_gene: TRBV6-5
d_gene: -
abundance: -
j_gene: TRBJ1-1
CDR3aa: CASSYEEGNTEAFF
CDR3nt: TGTGCCAGCAGTTACGAGGAGGGCAACACTGAAGCTTTCTTT

v_gene: TRBV5-6
d_gene: -
abundance: -
j_gene: TRBJ1-1
CDR3aa: CASSTNPGSTEAFF
CDR3nt: TGTGCCAGCAGCACAAACCCAGGGTCCACTGAAGCTTTCTTT

v_gene: TRBV7-2
d_gene: TRBD1
abundance: few
j_gene: TRBJ1-1
CDR3aa: CASSPNRGRSTEAFF
CDR3nt: TGTGCCAGCAGCCCCAACAGGGGGAGAAGCACTGAAGCTTTCTTT

v_gene: TRBV5-5
d_gene: TRBD2
abundance: -
j_gene: TRBJ2-1
CDR3aa: CASSLEGLAGVNPFF
CDR3nt: TGTGCCAGCAGCCTAGAGGGACTAGCGGGGGTAAATCCGTTCTTC